Sequencing of this T cell receptor beta chain was carried out in a study of low-dose radiotherapy and immunotherapy resistance in tumors (dated by TCRdb to between 2021 and 2023). Describing the broader study: Patients in Cohort 1 were given 0.5 Gy per fraction every 2 weeks, and the prescribed total PTV dose was 6.5 Gy. Intravenous cyclophosphamide at 200 mg/m2 was administered every two weeks, one day ahead of each radiation and immunotherapy administration. Eight patients were included in the translational analysis: three from the first dose cohort and the first five from the second dose cohort. No randomization into treatment groups was done for the people taking part in the trial. Starting on cycle 1 day 1, patients took 300 mg of aspirin by mouth once a day for four cycles. Nivolumab was administered intravenously as a 240 mg flat dose every two weeks, and ipilimumab was administered intravenously at 1 mg/kg every six weeks. Cohort 2 received 1 Gy per fraction every two weeks, with a total of 13 Gy over 26 weeks.

V ends up 5 bases short and J 2 bases short, with an unmatched junction base count of 5. From cysteine to phenylalanine, the CDR3 is 15 amino acids long. Of all the DNA, just the CDR3 is kept, 45 bases in frame from base 1. This clonotype was observed at least ten times. Which antigen it targets is not known. Base quality data are lacking; no much larger clone is found one base away. The sequencer was an Illumina HiSeq 2500. To make first-strand cDNA, Superscript III was used along with a set of TRAV- and TRBV-specific primers so that both the TCRalpha and TCRbeta chains were covered. A roughly 20-cycle PCR with Phusion amplified the TCRs, pairing a constant-region primer with the adapter that was attached to the V primers. The isolated mRNA was amplified using the MessageAmp II aRNA Amplification Kit, with in vitro transcription performed for 16 hours at 37 degrees C. The Dynabeads mRNA DIRECT Purification Kit was used to isolate mRNA for TCR sequencing. A second roughly 23-cycle Phusion PCR added indexed Illumina adapters, and products were purified with AMPure XP beads. The original pipeline was this. Custom Perl scripts were used to pool TCR sequences that encoded the same protein, to remove out-of-frame sequences, and to calculate the abundance of each clonotype. Any TCR sequence supported by only a single read was excluded from analysis. The metrics used to describe the repertoires included Shannon entropy, Gini index, clonality, richness, and the frequency of TCRs shared between repertoires. Through fastp at Q25 and MiXCR, TCRdb rebuilt clones from the public reads, retaining in-frame beta chains. Every CDR3 protein is listed once, alongside the most common genes and DNA of its rows. In this record, the V and J calls reflect TCRdb's handling and not the investigators' own analysis. In all, the sample holds 70,000 to 90,000 distinct CDR3 sequences, and 15% to 20% of those were seen once. The ten largest clones represent 2.8% of the sample.

The intended sense of this specimen's time point label: before trial treatment. The donors took part in RACIN, a single-arm, phase I, dose-escalation trial that combined nivolumab, ipilimumab, aspirin, low-dose cyclophosphamide and low-dose radiotherapy. To be eligible, a patient needed to have an advanced solid tumor that was TIL-negative. The V and J genes are TRBV12-3 or TRBV12-4 and TRBJ1-5; TRBD1 aligns with 8 central bases. This specimen was PBMCs, taken before treatment. The receptor was derived from a male donor with prostate cancer. The CDR3 amino acid sequence is: CASSPDRGGNQPQHF. The bases are TGTGCCAGCAGTCCCGACAGGGGAGGCAATCAGCCCCAGCATTTT.